Listed below are T cell receptor beta chains from one sample, sequenced in a study of OX40 agonist ivuxolimab in advanced cancers. Only in-frame clones appear in the TCRdb table, and some are missing; sequencing was by immunoSEQ multiplex PCR. The table shows 85,000 to 95,000 clones, with nearly 90% occurring only once. The sample here was CD4+ or CD8+ T cells sorted from blood, taken in a trial of the OX40 agonist ivuxolimab. Receptor source: an adult with an advanced solid tumor such as melanoma, head and neck, liver or kidney cancer. Each CDR3 is given with its conserved first and last residue. The D gene is left open where the match is weak. Only some rows state a clone size, as once, few, many or a class for expanded clones.

TRBD1	once	TRBV5-6	15	TRBJ1-5	CASSLGQGVNQPQHF	TGTGCCAGCAGCTTGGGACAGGGGGTTAATCAGCCCCAGCATTTT
NA	NA	TRBV7-3	19	TRBJ1-4	CASSFQPPGFLATNEKLFF	TGTGCCAGCAGCTTCCAACCGCCAGGGTTCCTTGCAACTAATGAAAAACTGTTTTTT
NA	NA	TRBV30	17	TRBJ1-1	CAWSVFNAPGMNTEAFF	TGTGCCTGGAGTGTATTCAATGCCCCTGGCATGAACACTGAAGCTTTCTTT
TRBD2	NA	TRBV5-5	15	TRBJ2-1	CASSGLGGRAGEQFF	TGTGCCAGCAGCGGACTGGGCGGGAGGGCCGGTGAGCAGTTCTTC
NA	NA	TRBV28	12	TRBJ1-2	CASSLFRDGYTF	TGTGCCAGCAGTTTATTCCGGGATGGCTACACCTTC
TRBD1	NA	TRBV7-9	14	TRBJ1-5	CASSRTGADQPQHF	TGTGCCAGCAGCCGGACAGGGGCGGATCAGCCCCAGCATTTT
NA	NA	TRBV2	11	TRBJ2-5	CASTQEETQYF	TGTGCCAGCACCCAGGAGGAGACCCAGTACTTC
NA	once	TRBV9	15	TRBJ2-5	CASSVGVGLQETQYF	TGTGCCAGCAGCGTAGGAGTGGGTCTCCAAGAGACCCAGTACTTC
NA	NA	TRBV7-9	15	TRBJ2-2	CASSLSSGFTGELFF	TGTGCCAGCAGCTTAAGTAGTGGTTTCACCGGGGAGCTGTTTTTT
NA	NA	TRBV6-5	12	TRBJ2-7	CASFREFNEQYF	TGTGCCAGCTTCAGGGAATTCAACGAGCAGTACTTC
TRBD2	once	TRBV6-5	12	TRBJ2-5	CASSPRERGLYF	TGTGCCAGCAGTCCCAGGGAGCGGGGGTTGTACTTC